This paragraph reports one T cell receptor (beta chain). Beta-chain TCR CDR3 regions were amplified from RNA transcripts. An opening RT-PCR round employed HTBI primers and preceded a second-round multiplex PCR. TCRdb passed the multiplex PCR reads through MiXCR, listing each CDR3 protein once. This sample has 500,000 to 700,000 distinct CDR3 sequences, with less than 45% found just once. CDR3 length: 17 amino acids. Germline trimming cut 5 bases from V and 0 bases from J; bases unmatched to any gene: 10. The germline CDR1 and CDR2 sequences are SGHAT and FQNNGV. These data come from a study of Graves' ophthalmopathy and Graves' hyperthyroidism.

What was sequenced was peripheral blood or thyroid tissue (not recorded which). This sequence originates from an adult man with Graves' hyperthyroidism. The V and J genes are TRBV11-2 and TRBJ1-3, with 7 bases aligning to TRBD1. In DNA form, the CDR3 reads TGTGCCAGCAGCGGCCGAAGACAGGGTTCCTCTGGAAACACCATATATTTT. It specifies CASSGRRQGSSGNTIYF.